These 18 T cell receptor beta chains were all obtained from the same sample, sequenced in a study of T cell responses to AZD1222 COVID-19 vaccine. Sequenced by immunoSEQ multiplex PCR; TCRdb stores in-frame clones only, minus some. The table records around 150,000 clones, 70% to 90% of them present only once. The sequences come from peripheral blood, collected on day 0 of AZD1222 vaccination. The receptor set was obtained from an adult in good health.

The CDR3 DNA sequence: TGTGCCAGCAGTCTCAGTGGGGTCTCTGGAAACACCATATATTTT. Translated, it gives CASSLSGVSGNTIYF. V usage is TRBV9 and J usage is TRBJ1-3; no firm D call. V was shortened by 5 bases and J by 0 bases, with 12 bases between the two germline ends. Germline V CDR1 and CDR2: SGDLS, YYNGEE. This CDR3 comprises 15 residues.

The chain recombines TRBV5-1 with TRBJ2-5; D perhaps matches TRBD2 (5 bases). In germline, CDR1 is SGHRS, CDR2 YFSETQ. V was trimmed by 1 base and J by 5 bases, leaving 18 bases between them. The CDR3 spans 16 residues. In DNA, the CDR3 is TGCGCCAGCAGCTTGACCCCGACCGGGATTGGCGAGACCCAGTACTTC. Residues: CASSLTPTGIGETQYF. The variable domain in full, completed from reference TRBV5-1 and TRBJ2-5, reads KAGVTQTPRYLIKTRGQQVTLSCSPISGHRSVSWYQQTPGQGLQFLFEYFSETQRNKGNFPGRFSGRQFSNSRSEMNVSTLELGDSALYLCASSLTPTGIGETQYFGPGTRLLVL.

V gene TRBV6-2 or TRBV6-3 combines with J gene TRBJ1-5; 7 positions agree with TRBD1. This CDR3 has 15 residues. V shed 5 bases, J shed 4 bases, and the junction held 8 bases outside the gene matches. The germline V gene has CDR1 MNHEY and CDR2 SVGEGT. For the CDR3, the DNA is TGTGCCAGCAGTACCCGAGACAGGGTTAATCAGCCCCAGCATTTT. Protein: CASSTRDRVNQPQHF.

This chain connects TRBV11-2 to TRBJ2-5, with 13 positions matching TRBD2. J lost 7 bases, V lost 6 bases, and 5 bases had no gene match. CDR1 is SGHAT and CDR2 is FQNNGV in the germline V gene. The CDR3 consists of 14 residues. The CDR3 loop reads CASSARLAGGTQYF. DNA for the CDR3: TGTGCCAGCAGTGCGAGACTAGCGGGGGGGACCCAGTACTTC.

The CDR3 loop reads CASSVAGGYEQFF. In nucleotides, the CDR3 is TGTGCCAGCAGCGTAGCTGGGGGGTATGAGCAGTTCTTC. The rearrangement links TRBV9 to TRBJ2-1; D might be TRBD2 (6 bases). The germline gives CDR1 SGDLS, CDR2 YYNGEE. V lost 0 bases and J 8 bases, leaving 9 bases between the germline ends. The CDR3 loop spans 13 amino acids.

In its sample, this clone was seen once. The chain is built from TRBV7-2 and TRBJ1-4, with D maybe TRBD1 (5 bases). V was clipped by 5 bases and J by 5 bases, with 15 bases between them. Germline V gives CDR1 SGHTA, CDR2 FQGNSA. The length of the CDR3 is 15 residues. The CDR3 DNA is TGTGCCAGCAGCCGCAAGTGGGGGGGGAATGAAAAACTGTTTTTT. Translating gives CASSRKWGGNEKLFF.

The rearrangement uses TRBV20-1 and TRBJ1-4; D is uncertain. CDR3 length equals 14 residues. V was shortened by 3 bases and J by 4 bases, with 12 bases between the two germline ends. Germline assignment: CDR1 DFQATT and CDR2 SNEGSKA (reference sequence). CDR3 protein: CSASVRRNNEKLFF. The CDR3 bases are TGCAGTGCTAGTGTTCGACGGAATAATGAAAAACTGTTTTTT.

The CDR3 nucleotides read TGCGCCAGCAGCTCTCTACCGGGACACCGAACATTCGCTGAAGCTTTCTTT. This encodes CASSSLPGHRTFAEAFF. V gene TRBV5-1 combines with J gene TRBJ1-1; weak D call: TRBD1 (6 bases). Germline values: CDR1 SGHRS, CDR2 YFSETQ. V shed 3 bases and J shed 6 bases, with 24 bases lying between them. The CDR3 length is 17 residues. Combining the CDR3 with reference TRBV5-1 and TRBJ1-1 gives the whole variable domain KAGVTQTPRYLIKTRGQQVTLSCSPISGHRSVSWYQQTPGQGLQFLFEYFSETQRNKGNFPGRFSGRQFSNSRSEMNVSTLELGDSALYLCASSSLPGHRTFAEAFFGQGTRLTVV.

J is TRBJ1-6 and V is TRBV21-1; the D segment call TRBD1 is taken from the table without a DNA check. TRBV21-1 is designated a pseudogene. The CDR3 has 16 amino acids. The CDR3 DNA sequence: TGTGCCAGCAGCAAATTTTGGACAGTGAGAAATTCACCCCTCCACTTT. Translated, it gives CASSKFWTVRNSPLHF.

This sequence joins TRBV27 and TRBJ2-2, with unresolved D. This CDR3 comprises 14 residues. CDR1 and CDR2 from the germline V gene are MNHEY and SMNVEV (reference sequence). Trimming cost V 5 bases and J 6 bases, with 13 bases left between them. CDR3 coding DNA: TGTGCCAGCAGTAGGAATCCCGGACCCGGGGAGCTGTTTTTT. Translation gives CASSRNPGPGELFF.

The rearrangement joins TRBV15 to TRBJ2-5; 10 nucleotides match TRBD2. V lost 0 bases and J lost 3; bases outside the gene matches: 1. This CDR3 has 15 amino acids. Looked up from germline, CDR1 is LNHNV and CDR2 is YYDKDF (reference sequence). CDR3 coding DNA: TGTGCCACCAGCAGAGACCTAGCGGGAGAAGAGACCCAGTACTTC. Protein sequence: CATSRDLAGEETQYF.

The genes are TRBV27 and TRBJ2-3, with a weak D call TRBD1 (6 bases). V lost 0 bases to trimming and J lost 6 bases, with 13 bases between them. Germline V gives CDR1 MNHEY, CDR2 SMNVEV (reference sequence). The CDR3 covers 15 residues. CDR3 in amino acids: CASSLSGTPLDTQYF. The CDR3 DNA reads TGTGCCAGCAGTTTATCCGGGACACCCTTGGATACGCAGTATTTT.

The chain links TRBV2 to TRBJ2-7, with no clear D. CDR1 is SNHLY and CDR2 is FYNNEI in the germline V gene. The length of the CDR3 is 14 residues. V lost 5 bases, J lost 0 bases, and 11 bases lay in between. CDR3 sequence: CASSREGSSYEQYF. The CDR3, as DNA: TGTGCCAGCAGTAGGGAAGGCAGCTCCTACGAGCAGTACTTC.

The V and J genes are TRBV28 and TRBJ1-2, with TRBD1 as a possible D gene (6 bases). V lost 5 bases and J 4 bases, leaving 11 bases between the germline ends. Germline assignment: CDR1 MDHEN and CDR2 SYDVKM. The CDR3 covers 13 residues. The CDR3 DNA sequence: TGTGCCAGCAGTGAAACAGGGCCCTATGGCTACACCTTC. Its translation is CASSETGPYGYTF.

This clone came up a few times. CDR3 amino acids: CASSLSVHEQYF. DNA of the CDR3: TGCGCCAGCAGCTTAAGCGTCCACGAGCAGTACTTC. The chain uses TRBV5-1 and TRBJ2-7; no firm D call. V was shortened by 2 bases and J by 5 bases, with 8 bases between the two germline ends. Germline CDR1 reads SGHRS; CDR2 reads YFSETQ. CDR3 length equals 12 residues.

The V gene is TRBV27, the J gene TRBJ1-2; maybe TRBD1 (5 bases). The CDR3 length is 15 residues. The germline V gene has CDR1 MNHEY and CDR2 SMNVEV (reference sequence). V shed 3 bases and J shed 2 bases, with 13 bases lying between them. CDR3 amino acids: CASSLLAQGNYGYTF. CDR3 nucleotides: TGTGCCAGCAGTTTGCTTGCCCAGGGCAACTATGGCTACACCTTC.

The rearrangement uses TRBV9 and TRBJ1-4; the D gene is possibly TRBD1 (6 bases). The CDR3 loop spans 14 amino acids. The germline V gene encodes CDR1 SGDLS and CDR2 YYNGEE. V lost 5 bases, J lost 6 bases, and 14 bases lay in between. DNA of the CDR3: TGTGCCAGCAGTCAGGGGCCGGGGTATGAAAAACTGTTTTTT. Its protein is CASSQGPGYEKLFF.

The chain carries TRBV7-9 and TRBJ2-7, with D maybe TRBD2 (7 bases). Trimming left V 4 bases short and J 6 bases short, with 16 bases between. The V gene's germline CDR1 is SEHNR and CDR2 FQNEAQ (reference sequence). CDR3 size: 14 residues. CDR3 protein: CASSSDKGGGEQYF. The DNA of the CDR3 is TGTGCCAGCAGCTCCGACAAGGGAGGGGGCGAGCAGTACTTC. Full variable domain (missing parts from reference TRBV7-9 and TRBJ2-7): DTGVSQNPRHKITKRGQNVTFRCDPISEHNRLYWYRQTLGQGPEFLTYFQNEAQLEKSRLLSDRFSAERPKGSFSTLEIQRTEQGDSAMYLCASSSDKGGGEQYFGPGTRLTVT.